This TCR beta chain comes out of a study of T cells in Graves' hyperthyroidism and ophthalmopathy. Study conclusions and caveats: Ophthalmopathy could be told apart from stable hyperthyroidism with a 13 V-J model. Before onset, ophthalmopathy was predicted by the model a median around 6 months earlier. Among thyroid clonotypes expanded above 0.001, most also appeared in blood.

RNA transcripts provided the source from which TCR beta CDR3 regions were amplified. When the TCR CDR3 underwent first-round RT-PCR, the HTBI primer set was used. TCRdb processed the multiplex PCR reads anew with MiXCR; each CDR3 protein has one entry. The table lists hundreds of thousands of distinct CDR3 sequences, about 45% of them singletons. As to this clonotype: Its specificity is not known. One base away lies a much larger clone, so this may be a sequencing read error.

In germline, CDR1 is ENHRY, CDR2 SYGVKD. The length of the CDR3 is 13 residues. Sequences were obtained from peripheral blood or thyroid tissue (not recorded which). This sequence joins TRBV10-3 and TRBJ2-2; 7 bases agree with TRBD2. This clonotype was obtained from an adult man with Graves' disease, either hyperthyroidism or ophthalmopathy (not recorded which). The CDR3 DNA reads TGTGCCACCTCTAGCGGCGGGACCGAGGAGCTGTTTTTT. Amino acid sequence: CATSSGGTEELFF.